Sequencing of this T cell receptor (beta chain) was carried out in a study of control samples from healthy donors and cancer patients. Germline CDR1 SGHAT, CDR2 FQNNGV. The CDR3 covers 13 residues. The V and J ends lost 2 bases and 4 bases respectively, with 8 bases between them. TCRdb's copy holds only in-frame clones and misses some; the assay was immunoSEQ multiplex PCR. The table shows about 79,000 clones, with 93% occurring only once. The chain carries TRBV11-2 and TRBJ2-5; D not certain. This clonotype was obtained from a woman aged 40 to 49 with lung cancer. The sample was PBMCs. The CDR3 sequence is CASSLIELETQYF. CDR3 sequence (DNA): TGTGCCAGCAGCTTAATTGAATTAGAGACCCAGTACTTC.